Below, 22 T cell receptor beta chains from the same sample are listed, as sequenced in a study of T-cell memory formation after mild COVID-19. TCRdb reprocessed the 5' RACE reads with MiXCR, giving one entry per CDR3 protein. This sample has under 110,000 distinct CDR3 sequences, with over 15% found just once. The sample comprised PBMCs or a T cell subset sorted from them (not recorded which). Receptor source: an adult woman who had mild COVID-19 (a few samples of this study predate the infection). Cell type and time point are not known.

The V gene is TRBV7-7, the J gene TRBJ2-3, with D hard to call. Per the germline V gene, CDR1 is SSHAT and CDR2 is FNYEAQ (reference sequence). This CDR3 region has 16 residues. Deletions cut 5 bases from V and 2 bases from J, with 17 bases between. In nucleotides, the CDR3 is TGTGCCAGCAGCCCCTATACCCCAGAGCTCACAGATACGCAGTATTTT. Amino acid sequence: CASSPYTPELTDTQYF.

This rearrangement joins TRBV12-5 to TRBJ2-2; TRBD1 matches 8 bases. There are 15 residues in the CDR3. Germline assignment: CDR1 LGHNT and CDR2 FRNRAP. V lost 6 bases, J lost 2 bases, and 5 bases stayed unmatched. The CDR3 spells CASGRTGRNTGELFF. The CDR3 DNA is TGTGCTAGTGGCAGGACAGGGCGCAACACCGGGGAGCTGTTTTTT. Full variable domain (missing parts from reference TRBV12-5 and TRBJ2-2): DARVTQTPRHKVTEMGQEVTMRCQPILGHNTVFWYRQTMMQGLELLAYFRNRAPLDDSGMPKDRFSAEMPDATLATLKIQPSEPRDSAVYFCASGRTGRNTGELFFGEGSRLTVL.

This clonotype was observed at least ten times. The J gene is TRBJ1-1, the V gene TRBV20-1, with D possibly being TRBD1 (6 bases). Trimming cost V 0 bases and J 4 bases, with 12 bases left between them. From germline, CDR1 is DFQATT and CDR2 SNEGSKA (reference sequence). The CDR3 loop spans 14 amino acids. CDR3 sequence: CSARDGGAVTEAFF. CDR3 DNA sequence: TGCAGTGCTAGAGATGGGGGGGCTGTCACTGAAGCTTTCTTT.

Only a few counts were recorded for this clonotype. J is TRBJ2-7 and V is TRBV4-1; the D gene is possibly TRBD1 (6 bases). Trimming stripped 4 bases from V and 5 bases from J, with 18 bases between. Germline assignment: CDR1 MGHRA and CDR2 YSYEKL. The CDR3 is 15 amino acids. The CDR3: CASSLTGTPHDEQYF. Here the CDR3 DNA reads TGCGCCAGCAGCCTTACAGGGACCCCACACGACGAGCAGTACTTC.

The CDR3 DNA is TGTGCCAGCAGTTACTCGAAGGTGAGAGGTCACACTGAAGCTTTCTTT. Encoded protein: CASSYSKVRGHTEAFF. The chain recombines TRBV6-2 or TRBV6-3 with TRBJ1-1, with D unclear. CDR1 is MNHEY, CDR2 SVGEGT, per germline. This CDR3 is built from 16 residues. V lost 0 bases and J lost 3, with 14 bases in between.

At least ten counts were recorded for this clonotype. V is TRBV12-3 or TRBV12-4 and J is TRBJ2-1; 12 bases fit TRBD2. CDR3 length: 16 amino acids. V lost 6 bases to trimming and J lost 4 bases; unmatched junction nucleotides: 7. The CDR3 loop is CASSDPLAGGYNEQFF. The DNA of the CDR3 is TGTGCCAGCAGCGACCCCCTAGCGGGGGGGTACAATGAGCAGTTCTTC.

This clonotype has at least ten counts. The V gene is TRBV19, the J gene TRBJ2-1; D not certain. V lost 5 bases and J 3 bases, leaving 11 bases between the germline ends. CDR1 is LNHDA, CDR2 SQIVND, per germline (reference sequence). The CDR3 is made up of 14 amino acids. In DNA, the CDR3 is TGTGCCAGTAGTTCAGGCGGCGACTACAATGAGCAGTTCTTC. It specifies CASSSGGDYNEQFF.

CDR3 residues: CASSLPLRQMDTQYF. The CDR3 bases are TGTGCCAGCAGCTTACCCCTTAGACAGATGGATACGCAGTATTTT. This chain joins TRBV11-2 and TRBJ2-3; D perhaps matches TRBD1 (5 bases). Trimming cost V 2 bases and J 6 bases, with 15 bases left between them. This CDR3 is 15 amino acids long. CDR1 is SGHAT and CDR2 is FQNNGV in the germline V gene.

The rearrangement links TRBV4-1 to TRBJ2-1; 8 nucleotides match TRBD2. The CDR3 has 16 residues. CDR1 and CDR2 (germline): MGHRA, YSYEKL. Unmatched junction bases numbered 11, after V lost 3 bases and J lost 7 bases. The CDR3 nucleotides read TGCGCCAGCAGCCATCGGGGGGGGGGCTTTGAGAATGAGCAGTTCTTC. This translates into CASSHRGGGFENEQFF.

The V and J genes are TRBV12-5 and TRBJ1-5; no definite D call. CDR3 length equals 15 residues. V lost 5 bases and J 2 bases, leaving 13 bases between the germline ends. The germline CDR1 and CDR2 sequences are LGHNT and FRNRAP. The CDR3 reads CASGPKDGGNQPQHF. The CDR3 coding sequence is TGTGCTAGTGGTCCCAAGGACGGAGGCAATCAGCCCCAGCATTTT.

V is TRBV27 and J is TRBJ2-7; TRBD2 agrees at 9 bases. The J segment lost 5 bases and the V segment lost 11 bases, leaving 13 bases of the junction unmatched. The CDR3 contains 14 residues. Looked up from germline, CDR1 is MNHEY and CDR2 is SMNVEV (reference sequence). CDR3 sequence reads: CASGGGGVRNEQYF. For the CDR3, the DNA is TGTGCCTCGGGCGGGGGGGGTGTGCGAAACGAGCAGTACTTC.

This clonotype turned up a few times. This chain links TRBV20-1 with TRBJ2-7; a possible D gene is TRBD2 (6 bases). CDR1 DFQATT and CDR2 SNEGSKA come from the germline V gene (reference sequence). The CDR3 extends over 13 amino acids. This CDR3 is CSAGPFVSYEQYF. CDR3 DNA: TGCAGCGCGGGGCCATTTGTTTCCTACGAGCAGTACTTC.

Details on this clonotype: This likely comes from a read error, as the CDR3 has no conserved phenylalanine or tryptophan at its end. The limits of the CDR3 on the DNA are not certain, so only TCRdb's listed CDR3 is given. V gene TRBV5-6 combines with J gene TRBJ2-7; the D call of TRBD2 is as the table states it, not checked on the DNA. In germline, CDR1 is SGHDT, CDR2 YYEEEE. The CDR3 is 13 amino acids in total, end residues counted. This CDR3 is CASSLGTSGTSLP.

V and J are TRBV24-1 and TRBJ2-1; 10 nucleotides align to TRBD2. J gave up 2 bases and V 4 bases, and 4 bases lay outside the gene matches. Per germline, CDR1 KGHDR and CDR2 SFDVKD. The CDR3 totals 16 residues. CDR3 amino acids: CATSDPTSGAYNEQFF. The CDR3 DNA reads TGTGCCACCAGTGACCCTACTAGCGGGGCCTACAATGAGCAGTTCTTC.

The V and J genes are TRBV6-2 or TRBV6-3 and TRBJ2-1; D assignment may be TRBD1 or TRBD2 (5 bases each). CDR1 is MNHEY and CDR2 is SVGEGT in the germline V gene. V was trimmed by 8 bases and J by 10 bases, leaving 12 bases between them. This CDR3 contains 11 residues. The CDR3 protein is CASQRGDEQFF. The CDR3 bases are TGTGCCAGCCAGAGGGGCGACGAGCAGTTCTTC.

This clonotype has just one count. The J gene is TRBJ1-1, the V gene TRBV19; D gene unclear. V was pared by 0 bases and J by 0 bases, with 17 bases between. CDR1 is LNHDA, CDR2 SQIVND, per germline (reference sequence). CDR3 size: 18 residues. CDR3 sequence (DNA): TGTGCCAGTAGTATAGAAGGCATCCCTTCCCTCATGAACACTGAAGCTTTCTTT. Translating gives CASSIEGIPSLMNTEAFF.

The rearrangement uses TRBV7-9 and TRBJ2-1; D is uncertain. Trimming took 4 bases from V and 8 from J, leaving 12 bases between them. The CDR3 length is 13 residues. Germline V gene data show CDR1 as SEHNR and CDR2 as FQNEAQ (reference sequence). Here the CDR3 DNA reads TGTGCCAGCAGCTCCTCCTCCTGGGATGAGCAGTTCTTC. The encoded protein is CASSSSSWDEQFF.

This rearrangement joins TRBV20-1 to TRBJ2-1; possibly TRBD1 for D (6 bases). There are 15 residues in the CDR3. V was pared by 0 bases and J by 3 bases, with 12 bases between. Germline CDR1 reads DFQATT; CDR2 reads SNEGSKA (reference sequence). The CDR3 DNA sequence: TGCAGTGCTAGAGATTACAGGGTAGTCTACAATGAGCAGTTCTTC. Residues: CSARDYRVVYNEQFF.

The chain carries TRBV7-9 and TRBJ2-5; 9 positions agree with TRBD2. V was pared by 5 bases and J by 5 bases, with 15 bases of the junction left unmatched. The CDR3 consists of 17 residues. From germline, CDR1 is SEHNR and CDR2 FQNEAQ (reference sequence). The CDR3 sequence: CASSPQGLAGFQETQYF. As DNA, the CDR3 is TGTGCCAGCAGCCCCCAAGGTCTAGCGGGATTTCAGGAGACCCAGTACTTC. Complete variable domain (other parts from reference TRBV7-9 and TRBJ2-5): DTGVSQNPRHKITKRGQNVTFRCDPISEHNRLYWYRQTLGQGPEFLTYFQNEAQLEKSRLLSDRFSAERPKGSFSTLEIQRTEQGDSAMYLCASSPQGLAGFQETQYFGPGTRLLVL.

This sequence joins TRBV20-1 and TRBJ2-7, with a tentative D call TRBD2 (5 bases). Germline V gene lookup returns CDR1 DFQATT and CDR2 SNEGSKA (reference sequence). The CDR3 runs to 11 residues. V dropped 5 bases and J dropped 4 bases, with 9 bases sitting between them. CDR3: CSAEERYEQYF. CDR3 coding DNA: TGCAGTGCTGAGGAGCGGTACGAGCAGTACTTC.

This clonotype turned up a few times. The V gene is TRBV4-2, the J gene TRBJ2-7, with 8 bases identical to TRBD2. The CDR3 is 15 residues long. With V trimmed by 1 base and J by 3 bases, 5 bases remained unmatched. Germline V lookup: CDR1 LGHNA, CDR2 YNFKEQ. The CDR3 coding sequence is TGTGCCAGCAGCCAAGGTAGCGGGAAAGGCTACGAGCAGTACTTC. Protein product: CASSQGSGKGYEQYF.

The chain joins TRBV20-1 to TRBJ2-1; TRBD2 aligns across 11 bases. Germline loops: CDR1 DFQATT, CDR2 SNEGSKA (reference sequence). V shed 3 bases and J 5 bases; nucleotides not matched to a gene: 0. CDR3 length: 13 residues. The CDR3 nucleotides are TGCAGTGCTAGTAGCGGGAGGGACAATGAGCAGTTCTTC. Protein product: CSASSGRDNEQFF.